This T cell receptor (beta chain) was documented in a study of blood T cell repertoires in COVID-19. The CDR3 is made up of 16 amino acids. Trimming removed 7 bases from V and 5 bases from J; junction bases left unmatched: 8. CDR1 LNHDA and CDR2 SQIVND come from the germline V gene (reference sequence). Cohort allocation depended upon clinical history that participants reported. Here immunoSEQ multiplex PCR was the method, and the copy in TCRdb shows in-frame clones only, minus some. The profile covers 150,000 to 200,000 clones, with 89% appearing a single time and approximately 0.77% taken by the ten largest. This clone was detected once.

The source material was PBMCs or T cells enriched from blood (not recorded which). The gene calls are TRBV19 and TRBJ2-2; 12 bases fit TRBD2. This receptor was obtained from a young woman who had recovered from COVID-19. The CDR3: CASTISGTSGTGELFF. CDR3 sequence (DNA): TGTGCCAGTACCATCTCAGGGACTAGCGGGACCGGGGAGCTGTTTTTT.